What follows is one T cell receptor beta chain and its context. The antigen remains undetermined. This specimen belongs to a study of shared clonotypes between healthy human individuals. Study in general: Three plates each covered CD4 naive and memory; CD8 naive two, CD8 memory one. Study-wide points: Among a few donors, approximately 5.4% of naive CD4 clonotypes were found in common. The authors expected sequencing depth to affect clonotype sharing among donors.

Execution of the assay was at deep level. Using immunoSEQ multiplex PCR, the repertoire was profiled, and TCRdb retains in-frame clones only, with some absent. The sample gives about 1.4 million clones, about 96% of which show up once; roughly 1.2% is in the top ten. This receptor was obtained from a man under 40 in good health. The sequenced sample was naive CD4+ T cells sorted from blood. Subset indicated: CD45RA+ positively selected.

The CDR3 loop reads CASRDLAWNEQFF. The CDR3 DNA reads TGTGCCAGCAGGGATCTAGCGTGGAATGAGCAGTTCTTC. The chain has TRBV6-5 and TRBJ2-1; the D gene is possibly TRBD2 (6 bases). Per germline, CDR1 MNHEY and CDR2 SVGAGI. The CDR3 covers 13 residues. Trimming stripped 6 bases from V and 7 bases from J, with 13 bases between.